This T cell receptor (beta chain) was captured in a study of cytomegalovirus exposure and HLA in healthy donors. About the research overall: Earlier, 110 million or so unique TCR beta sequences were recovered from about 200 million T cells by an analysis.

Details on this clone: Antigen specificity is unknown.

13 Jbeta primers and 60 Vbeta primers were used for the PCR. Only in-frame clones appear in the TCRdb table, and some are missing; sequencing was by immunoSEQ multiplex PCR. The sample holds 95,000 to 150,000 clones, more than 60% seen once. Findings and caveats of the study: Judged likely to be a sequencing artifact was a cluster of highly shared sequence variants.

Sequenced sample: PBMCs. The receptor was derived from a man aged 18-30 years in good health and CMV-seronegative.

CDR3 region: CASRGDITYEQYF. DNA of the CDR3: TGCGCCAGCAGGGGGGACATTACCTACGAGCAGTACTTC. V is TRBV5-1 and J is TRBJ2-7; D is perhaps TRBD1 (6 bases). Germline assignment: CDR1 SGHRS and CDR2 YFSETQ. The ends were cut back, 5 bases at V and 2 bases at J, with 11 bases in the middle. The CDR3 is 13 amino acids.